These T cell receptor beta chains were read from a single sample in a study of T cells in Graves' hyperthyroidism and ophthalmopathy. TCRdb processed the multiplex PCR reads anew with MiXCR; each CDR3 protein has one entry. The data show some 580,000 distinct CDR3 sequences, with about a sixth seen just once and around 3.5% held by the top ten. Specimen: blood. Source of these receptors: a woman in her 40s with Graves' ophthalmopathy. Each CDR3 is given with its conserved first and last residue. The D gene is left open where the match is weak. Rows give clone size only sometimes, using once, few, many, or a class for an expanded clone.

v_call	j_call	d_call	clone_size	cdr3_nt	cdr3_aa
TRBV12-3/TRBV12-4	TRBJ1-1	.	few	TGTGCCAGGGGGGCCACTGAAGCTTTCTTT	CARGATEAFF
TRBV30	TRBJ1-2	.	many	TGTGCCTGGAGTGTACGGGGGATTACGGGTGGCTACACCTTC	CAWSVRGITGGYTF
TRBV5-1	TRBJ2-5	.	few	TGCGCCAGCAGCTTGGATCTTGGGACCCAGTACTTC	CASSLDLGTQYF
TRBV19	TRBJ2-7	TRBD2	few	TGTGCCAGTAGTCAAACGGGACTAGCGGCCTACGAGCAGTACTTC	CASSQTGLAAYEQYF
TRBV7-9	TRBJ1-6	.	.	TGTGCCAGCAGCTCGGCAGAAAATTCACCCCTCCACTTT	CASSSAENSPLHF
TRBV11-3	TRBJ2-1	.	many	TGTGCCAGCAGCTTAAGTAGCAATGAGCAGTTCTTC	CASSLSSNEQFF
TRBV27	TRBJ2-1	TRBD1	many	TGTGCCAGCAGTCGAAGGGGAGACAGGGTTGGATACAATGAGCAGTTCTTC	CASSRRGDRVGYNEQFF
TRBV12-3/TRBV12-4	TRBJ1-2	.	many	TGTGCCAGCAGAAGTGACGTTGTCGGCCAACGCTCTAACTATGGCTACACCTTC	CASRSDVVGQRSNYGYTF
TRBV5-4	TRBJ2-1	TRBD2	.	TGTGCCAGCAGCGTGAAACTAGCGGGAGCAGGCAATGAGCAGTTCTTC	CASSVKLAGAGNEQFF
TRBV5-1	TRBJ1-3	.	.	TGCGCCAGCAGCGCGACCCTTACAGGGATCGGAAACACCATATATTTT	CASSATLTGIGNTIYF
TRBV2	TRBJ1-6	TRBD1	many	TGTGCCAGCAGTGAAAGAGGTCAGGGGGAATCACCCCTCCACTTT	CASSERGQGESPLHF
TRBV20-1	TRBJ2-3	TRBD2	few	TGCAGTGAATTGCGGCGGGGGAGAACAGATACGCAGTATTTT	CSELRRGRTDTQYF
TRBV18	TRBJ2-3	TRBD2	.	TGTGCCAGCTCACCTTTCTTTTCTAGCGGGACTCAATTCGGCACAGATACGCAGTATTTT	CASSPFFSSGTQFGTDTQYF
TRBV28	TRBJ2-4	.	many	TGTGCCAGCAATCCGGGACTAGCCAAAAACATTCAGTACTTC	CASNPGLAKNIQYF
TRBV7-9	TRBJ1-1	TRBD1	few	TGTGCCAGCAGCTGGCCCCTACAGGGGGGGGGGATGAACACTGAAGCTTTCTTT	CASSWPLQGGGMNTEAFF
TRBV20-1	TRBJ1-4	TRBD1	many	TGCAGTGCTAGACCGGGACAGGGAACAACTAATGAAAAACTGTTTTTT	CSARPGQGTTNEKLFF
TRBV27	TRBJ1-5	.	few	TGTGCCAGCAGTTTATCAGGCCACCACGGCAATCAGCCCCAGCATTTT	CASSLSGHHGNQPQHF
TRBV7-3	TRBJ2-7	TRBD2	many	TGTGCCAGCAGCCTAGACTCCGCGGGAGGACTCTACGAGCAGTACTTC	CASSLDSAGGLYEQYF
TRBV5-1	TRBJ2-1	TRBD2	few	TGCGCCAGCAGAGGGGGTGGGACTAGCCTTGGAGAGCAGTTCTTC	CASRGGGTSLGEQFF
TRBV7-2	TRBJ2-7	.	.	TGTGCCAGCAGCTTAGGGGCGGGGACACCTTACGAGCAGTACTTC	CASSLGAGTPYEQYF
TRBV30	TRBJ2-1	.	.	TGTGCCTGGAGTCAGGGTCCCCACCTCTACAATGAGCAGTTCTTC	CAWSQGPHLYNEQFF
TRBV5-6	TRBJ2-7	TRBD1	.	TGTGCCAGCAGTTCGTTGGACAGGGATTACGAGCAGTACTTC	CASSSLDRDYEQYF
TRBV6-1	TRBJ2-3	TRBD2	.	TGTGCCAGCAGAAAAGTCGGGGGGGGCACAGATACGCAGTATTTT	CASRKVGGGTDTQYF
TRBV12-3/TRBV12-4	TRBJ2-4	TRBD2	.	TGTGCCAGCAGTTTGGGGCGGGGGGGAGCTTCCAAAAACATTCAGTACTTC	CASSLGRGGASKNIQYF
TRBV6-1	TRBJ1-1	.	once	TGTGCCGGCACCTCGGGGACGGTGAACACTGAAGCTTTCTTT	CAGTSGTVNTEAFF
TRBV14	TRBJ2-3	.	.	TGTGCCAGCAGCCAAGTAGTGGGGGGCCGTACAGATACGCAGTATTTT	CASSQVVGGRTDTQYF
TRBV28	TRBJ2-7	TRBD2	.	TGTGCCAGCTCCCAAGACGGGGCGGGAGTTGCCGAGCAGTACTTC	CASSQDGAGVAEQYF
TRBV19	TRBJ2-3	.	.	TGTGCCAGTAAATCCACAGATACGCAGTATTTT	CASKSTDTQYF
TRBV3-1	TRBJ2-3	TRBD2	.	TGTGCCAGCAGCCAAGATTGGGGTCAGCGGGGTAGGGATACGCAGTATTTT	CASSQDWGQRGRDTQYF
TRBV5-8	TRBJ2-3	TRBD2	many	TGTGCCAGCAGCGGAGGACTAGCGGGAGGGCCAGGCGGCACAGATACGCAGTATTTT	CASSGGLAGGPGGTDTQYF
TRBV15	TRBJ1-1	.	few	TGTGCCACCAGCAGAGATGCCCTACCAGGGGCAGAAGCTTTCTTT	CATSRDALPGAEAFF
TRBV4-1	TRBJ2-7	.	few	TGCGCCAGCAGCCAAGCAGGGGTTCCCTACGAGCAGTACTTC	CASSQAGVPYEQYF
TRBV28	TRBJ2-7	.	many	TGTGCCAGCAGTTTCAGGGATCCTCCTGGCTACGAGCAGTACTTC	CASSFRDPPGYEQYF
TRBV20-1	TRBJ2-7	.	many	TGCAGTGCTAGGGCGGTAACCGAGCAGTACTTC	CSARAVTEQYF
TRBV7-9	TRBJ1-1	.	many	TGTGCCAGCAGCCCGACACGGGACACTGAAGCTTTCTTT	CASSPTRDTEAFF
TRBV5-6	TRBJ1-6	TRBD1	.	TGTGCCAGCAGCTTGGTCGACACAGGGGTTTCACCCCTCCACTTT	CASSLVDTGVSPLHF
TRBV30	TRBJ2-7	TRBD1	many	TGTGCCTGGAGTGTCCAGGGGGCTAGCGAGCAGTACTTC	CAWSVQGASEQYF
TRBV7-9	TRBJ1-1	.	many	TGTGCCAGCAGCTTAAGGTCTGGGGGAGACACTGAAGCTTTCTTT	CASSLRSGGDTEAFF
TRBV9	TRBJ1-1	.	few	TGTGCCAGCAGCGTGAATACAGAAGGCACTGAAGCTTTCTTT	CASSVNTEGTEAFF
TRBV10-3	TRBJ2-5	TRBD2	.	TGTGCCATCAGTGAACAGGGACTAGCGACCCCCCCGACCCAGTACTTC	CAISEQGLATPPTQYF